This T cell receptor (beta chain) was observed in a study of OX40 agonist ivuxolimab in advanced cancers. Whole-study context: An agonistic anti-OX40 (CD134) antibody, ivuxolimab, was used to treat the patients. Patients were infused with ivuxolimab every 2 weeks at 0.01 to 10 mg/kg. Melanoma, hepatocellular carcinoma, head and neck or renal cell cancer occurred in dose-escalation patients. Points from the study as a whole: CD8+ T cells averaged more expanded clones than CD4+.

This clone was detected only once. Its antigen is not identified. The CDR3 spans 14 residues. The germline CDR1 and CDR2 sequences are WSHSY and SAAADI. Trimming pared 0 bases from V and 5 bases from J, leaving 9 bases between. Profiling relied on immunoSEQ multiplex PCR, and the TCRdb table lists in-frame clones only, not all of them. The data show 90,000 to 100,000 clones, 70% to 85% seen once. The sample was CD4+ or CD8+ T cells sorted from blood, taken in a trial of the OX40 agonist ivuxolimab. The chain has TRBV10-2 and TRBJ2-3, with a possible D match to TRBD2 (6 bases). This TCR derives from an adult with an advanced solid tumor such as melanoma, head and neck, liver or kidney cancer. CDR3 region: CASSESLAVDTQYF. In nucleotides, the CDR3 is TGCGCCAGCAGTGAGTCCTTAGCGGTAGATACGCAGTATTTT.